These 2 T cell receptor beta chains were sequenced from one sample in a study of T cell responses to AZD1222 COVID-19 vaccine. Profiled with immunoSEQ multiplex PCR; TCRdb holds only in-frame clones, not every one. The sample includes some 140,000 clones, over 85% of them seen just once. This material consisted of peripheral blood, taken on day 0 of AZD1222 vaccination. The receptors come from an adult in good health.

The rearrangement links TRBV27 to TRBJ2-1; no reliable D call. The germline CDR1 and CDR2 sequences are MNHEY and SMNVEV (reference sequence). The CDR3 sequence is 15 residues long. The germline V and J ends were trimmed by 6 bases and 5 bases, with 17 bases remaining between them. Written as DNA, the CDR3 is TGTGCCAGCAGCCGGTGGCCCTCGGCGGACAATGAGCAGTTCTTC. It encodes CASSRWPSADNEQFF.

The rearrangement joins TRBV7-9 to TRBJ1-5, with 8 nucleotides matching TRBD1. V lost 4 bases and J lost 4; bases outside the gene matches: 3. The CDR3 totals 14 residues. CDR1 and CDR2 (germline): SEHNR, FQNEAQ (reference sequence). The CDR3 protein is CASSSDRGNQPQHF. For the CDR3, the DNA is TGTGCCAGCAGCTCCGACAGGGGAAATCAGCCCCAGCATTTT.